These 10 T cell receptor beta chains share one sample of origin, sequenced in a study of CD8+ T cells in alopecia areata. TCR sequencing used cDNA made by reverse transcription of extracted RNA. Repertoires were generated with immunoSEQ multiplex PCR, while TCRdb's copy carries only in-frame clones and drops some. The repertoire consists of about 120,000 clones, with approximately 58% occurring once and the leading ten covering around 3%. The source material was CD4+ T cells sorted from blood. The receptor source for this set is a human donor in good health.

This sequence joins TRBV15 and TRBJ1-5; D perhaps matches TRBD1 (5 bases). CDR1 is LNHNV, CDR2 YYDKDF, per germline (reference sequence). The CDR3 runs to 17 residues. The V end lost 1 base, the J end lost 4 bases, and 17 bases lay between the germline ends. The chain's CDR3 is CATSRVRGIGFNQPQHF. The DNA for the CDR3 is TGTGCCACCAGCAGAGTACGGGGGATCGGTTTTAATCAGCCCCAGCATTTT.

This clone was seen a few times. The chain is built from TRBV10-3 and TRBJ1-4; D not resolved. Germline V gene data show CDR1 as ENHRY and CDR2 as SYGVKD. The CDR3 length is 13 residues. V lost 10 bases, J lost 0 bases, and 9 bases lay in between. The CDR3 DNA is TGTGCCACCGCAGGATCAACTAATGAAAAACTGTTTTTT. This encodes CATAGSTNEKLFF.

Written as DNA, the CDR3 is TGCAGCGTCTTTGAGGAGACCCAGTACTTC. Encoded protein: CSVFEETQYF. The V gene is TRBV29-1, the J gene TRBJ2-5; the D is unclear. Trimming stripped 6 bases from V and 5 bases from J, with 7 bases between. This CDR3 spans 10 amino acids. Germline V gene sequence: CDR1 SQVTM, CDR2 ANQGSEA.

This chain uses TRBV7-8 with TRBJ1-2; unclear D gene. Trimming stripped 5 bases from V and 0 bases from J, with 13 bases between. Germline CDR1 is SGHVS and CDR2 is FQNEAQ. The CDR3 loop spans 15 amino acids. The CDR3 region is CASSQTGPTNYGYTF. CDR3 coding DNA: TGTGCCAGCAGCCAGACGGGTCCCACTAACTATGGCTACACCTTC.

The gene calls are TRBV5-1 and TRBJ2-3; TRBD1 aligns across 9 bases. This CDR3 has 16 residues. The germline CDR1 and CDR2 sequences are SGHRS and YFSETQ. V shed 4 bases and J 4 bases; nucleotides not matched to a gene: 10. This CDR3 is CASSGSGQGPADTQYF. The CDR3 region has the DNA TGCGCCAGCAGCGGGTCGGGACAGGGACCGGCAGATACGCAGTATTTT.

The CDR3 region has the DNA TGCAGCGTGGAGAAACAGGGACACCTGAACACTGAAGCTTTCTTT. The encoded protein is CSVEKQGHLNTEAFF. The chain combines TRBV29-1 with TRBJ1-1, with D perhaps matching TRBD1 (6 bases). CDR3 size: 15 residues. V was trimmed by 6 bases and J by 0 bases, leaving 17 bases between them. Looked up from germline, CDR1 is SQVTM and CDR2 is ANQGSEA.

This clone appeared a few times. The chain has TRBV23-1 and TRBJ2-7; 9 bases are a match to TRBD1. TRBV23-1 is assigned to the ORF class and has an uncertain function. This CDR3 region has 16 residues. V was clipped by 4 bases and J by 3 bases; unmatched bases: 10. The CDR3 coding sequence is TGCGCCAGCAGTCTGGGGACAGGGCCTCCTAGCTACGAGCAGTACTTC. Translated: CASSLGTGPPSYEQYF.

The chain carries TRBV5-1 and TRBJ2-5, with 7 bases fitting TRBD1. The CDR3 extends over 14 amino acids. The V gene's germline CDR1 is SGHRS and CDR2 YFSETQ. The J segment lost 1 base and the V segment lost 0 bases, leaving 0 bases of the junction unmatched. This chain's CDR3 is CASSLGTGQETQYF. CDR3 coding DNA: TGCGCCAGCAGCTTGGGGACAGGCCAAGAGACCCAGTACTTC.

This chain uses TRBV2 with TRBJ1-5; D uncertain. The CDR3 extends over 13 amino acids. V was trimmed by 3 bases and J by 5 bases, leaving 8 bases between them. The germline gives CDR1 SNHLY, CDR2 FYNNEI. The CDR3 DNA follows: TGTGCCAGCAGTGATTTCGAGGATCAGCCCCAGCATTTT. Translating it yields CASSDFEDQPQHF.

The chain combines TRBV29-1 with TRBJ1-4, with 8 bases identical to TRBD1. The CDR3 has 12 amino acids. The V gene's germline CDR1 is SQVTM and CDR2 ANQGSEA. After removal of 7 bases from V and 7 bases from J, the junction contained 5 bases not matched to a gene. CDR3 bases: TGCAGCGCGGGACAGGTCGGTGAAAAACTGTTTTTT. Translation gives CSAGQVGEKLFF.